This TCR beta chain was obtained from a study of CD8 T cells in Susac syndrome. The RNA, roughly 0.45 to 1 ug, was put through reverse transcription using random hexamers. One entry per CDR3 protein, called by TCRdb with MiXCR from the immunoSEQ multiplex PCR reads. The sample contains roughly 130,000 distinct CDR3 sequences, about 95% of which appear only once. V dropped 2 bases and J dropped 4 bases, with 8 bases sitting between them. CDR3 length: 13 residues. The chain recombines TRBV12-3 or TRBV12-4 with TRBJ2-5; D is undetermined. What was sequenced was CD4+ T cells from PBMCs. This clonotype was obtained from a human donor with multiple sclerosis. The CDR3 DNA follows: TGTGCCAGCAGTTTATCGTGGTCAGAGACCCAGTACTTC. Amino acids: CASSLSWSETQYF.